This is a list of T cell receptor beta chains from one sample in a study of vaccination and CD4 T cells after COVID-19. TCRdb reanalysed the PCR reads using MiXCR and keeps one entry per CDR3 protein. Of some 26,000 distinct CDR3 sequences in the sample, roughly 71% are singletons; the top ten hold roughly 17%. Their recognized antigens are unknown. The sequencing here drew on CD4+ T cells from blood, cultured in vitro, taken after SARS-CoV-2 vaccination. The receptors originated from a human donor who received a COVID-19 vaccine. Both conserved end residues are part of each CDR3. D genes are given only for firm matches. Part of the rows lack a size; the others show once, few, many or a class for expanded clones.

d_call	clone_size	v_call	j_call	cdr3_nt	cdr3_aa
-	-	TRBV27	TRBJ2-1	TGTGCCAGCAGTTTTAACGGGGGCGCTTCCTACAATGAGCAGTTCTTC	CASSFNGGASYNEQFF
TRBD1	once	TRBV7-3	TRBJ2-3	TGTGCCAGCAGCTTACACAGGGGTAGTGCAGATACGCAGTATTTT	CASSLHRGSADTQYF
TRBD1	few	TRBV20-1	TRBJ2-1	TGCAGTGCCGAAGCACTCCCACCCGACAGGGTGGGGAATGAGCAGTTCTTC	CSAEALPPDRVGNEQFF
-	few	TRBV10-3	TRBJ1-2	TGTGCCATCAGTTCGGGACAAGCCTATCGGGGCTACACCTTC	CAISSGQAYRGYTF
-	-	TRBV6-1	TRBJ1-2	TGTGCCAGCAGTCATTACAGGATTGACTATGGCTACACCTTC	CASSHYRIDYGYTF
-	-	TRBV5-1	TRBJ2-5	TGCGCCAGCAGCACGTTGACAGGCCAAGAGACCCAGTACTTC	CASSTLTGQETQYF
-	-	TRBV29-1	TRBJ2-3	TGCAGCGTTAATCATAGCGGTAGTACGCAGTATTTT	CSVNHSGSTQYF
-	once	TRBV24-1	TRBJ2-3	TGTGCCACCAGTGATCCTAGGGGCGTCACAGATACGCAGTATTTT	CATSDPRGVTDTQYF
TRBD2	-	TRBV20-1	TRBJ2-3	TGCAGTGCCCACTTGGGGCGGGGGTCGGATACGCAGTATTTT	CSAHLGRGSDTQYF
TRBD1	-	TRBV12-3/TRBV12-4	TRBJ2-3	TGTGCCACCGGGGACAGCGGTATCACAGATACGCAGTATTTT	CATGDSGITDTQYF
-	-	TRBV7-2	TRBJ2-7	TGTGCCAGCAGCTTTGCCGACGAGCAGTACTTC	CASSFADEQYF
TRBD1	-	TRBV19	TRBJ1-2	TGTGCCAGTAGTATACCGGGACAGGGAGGCTATGGCTACACCTTC	CASSIPGQGGYGYTF
TRBD1	once	TRBV5-6	TRBJ1-2	TGTGCCAGCAGCCGACAGGGGGCGCGGGGCTACACCTTC	CASSRQGARGYTF
TRBD1	medium-sized	TRBV5-1	TRBJ1-1	TGCGCCAGCAGCTTGGCCTTGGGACAGGGAGGACCTGACGCTTTCTTT	CASSLALGQGGPDAFF
-	few	TRBV27	TRBJ1-1	TGTGCCAGCAGTATACAGGGTCGGGGCACTGAAGCTTTCTTT	CASSIQGRGTEAFF
-	-	TRBV7-2	TRBJ1-6	TGTGCCAGCAGCTTTTACATGGTAGTGAATTCACCCCTCCACTTT	CASSFYMVVNSPLHF